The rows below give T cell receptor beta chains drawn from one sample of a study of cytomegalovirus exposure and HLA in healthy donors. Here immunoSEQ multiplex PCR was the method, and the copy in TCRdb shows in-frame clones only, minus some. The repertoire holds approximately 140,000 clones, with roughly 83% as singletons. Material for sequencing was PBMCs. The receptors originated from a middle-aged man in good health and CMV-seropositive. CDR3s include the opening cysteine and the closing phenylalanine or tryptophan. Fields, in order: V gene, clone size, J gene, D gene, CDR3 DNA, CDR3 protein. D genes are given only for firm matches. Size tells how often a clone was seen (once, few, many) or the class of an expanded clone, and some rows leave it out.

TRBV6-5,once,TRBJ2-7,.,TGTGCCAGCAGTTACTCGACAGGACAGTCCTACGAGCAGTACTTC,CASSYSTGQSYEQYF
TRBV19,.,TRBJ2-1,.,TGTGCCAGTAGTATAGCGGGCAATGAGCAGTTCTTC,CASSIAGNEQFF
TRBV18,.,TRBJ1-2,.,TGTGCCAGCTCACCACCGGGGGGATCTAACTATGGCTACACCTTC,CASSPPGGSNYGYTF
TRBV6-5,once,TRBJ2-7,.,TGTGCCAGCTCGGTGAGGGCAGACTACGAGCAGTACTTC,CASSVRADYEQYF
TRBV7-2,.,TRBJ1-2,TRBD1,TGTGCCAGCAGCTTAGCAATGGACTTAAGACAGGGGGGCTATGGCTACACCTTC,CASSLAMDLRQGGYGYTF
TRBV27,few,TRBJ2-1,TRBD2,TGTGCCAGCAGTTCGACTAGCGGGGGGTACAATGAGCAGTTCTTC,CASSSTSGGYNEQFF
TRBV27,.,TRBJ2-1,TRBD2,TGTGCCAGCAGTCATATAGCGGGGGGGCATTCTGAGCAGTTCTTC,CASSHIAGGHSEQFF
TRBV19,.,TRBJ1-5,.,TGTGCCAGTACCTTAAAGCCCCTATTATCCACGCAGCCCCAGCATTTT,CASTLKPLLSTQPQHF
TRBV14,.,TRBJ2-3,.,TGTGCCAGCAGCCCATCGCTAGGGGGCACAGATACGCAGTATTTT,CASSPSLGGTDTQYF
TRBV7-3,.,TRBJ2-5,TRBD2,TGTGCCAGCAGCTCAGGGCCTAGCGGGGGGGCTTCGGAGACCCAGTACTTC,CASSSGPSGGASETQYF
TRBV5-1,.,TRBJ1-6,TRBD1,TGCGCCAGCAGCTACGGGACAGGTTCGAATAATTCACCCCTCCACTTT,CASSYGTGSNNSPLHF
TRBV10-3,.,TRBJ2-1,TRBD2,TGTGCCATCAGCAGACTAGCGGGGGGCATATCCTACAATGAGCAGTTCTTC,CAISRLAGGISYNEQFF
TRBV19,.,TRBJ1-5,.,TGTGCCAGTAGTACAGACAACAGGGGCAATCAGCCCCAGCATTTT,CASSTDNRGNQPQHF
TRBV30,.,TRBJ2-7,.,TGTGCCTGGAGTGTATATCAGCGGACCTTTTACGAGCAGTACTTC,CAWSVYQRTFYEQYF
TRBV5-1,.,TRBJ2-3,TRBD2,TGCGCCAGCAGCGGCTGGGCGGGGGGCCTCACAGATACGCAGTATTTT,CASSGWAGGLTDTQYF
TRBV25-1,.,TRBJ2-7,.,TGTGCCAGCAGTAAGTCCTGGAGCGAGCAGTACTTC,CASSKSWSEQYF
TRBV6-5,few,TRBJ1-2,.,TGTGCCAGCAGGGATGCGTCCCCAGGGGATGGCTACACCTTC,CASRDASPGDGYTF
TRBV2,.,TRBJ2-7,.,TGTGCCAGCAGTGGCCGCCGGCGGTACGAGCAGTACTTC,CASSGRRRYEQYF
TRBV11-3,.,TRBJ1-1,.,TGTGCCAGCACCCTATCGAAGACTGAAGCTTTCTTT,CASTLSKTEAFF
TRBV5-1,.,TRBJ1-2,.,TGCGCCAGCAGCTTGGGGGGCCGGGCCGACTATGGCTACACCTTC,CASSLGGRADYGYTF
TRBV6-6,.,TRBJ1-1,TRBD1,TGTGCCAGCAGTGGGGACAGGGAAATCTCCGAAGCTTTCTTT,CASSGDREISEAFF
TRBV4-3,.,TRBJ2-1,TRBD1,TGCGCCAGCAGCTCGCCGGGACAGGGTTTGGATGAGCAGTTCTTC,CASSSPGQGLDEQFF
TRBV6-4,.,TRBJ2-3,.,TGTGCCAGCAGTGAAAACTTCGGCGGAAGCACAGATACGCAGTATTTT,CASSENFGGSTDTQYF
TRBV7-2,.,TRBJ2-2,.,TGTGCCAGCAGCCAACAAACCAGGGGAATCGGGGAGCTGTTTTTT,CASSQQTRGIGELFF
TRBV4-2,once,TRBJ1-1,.,TGTGCCAGCAGCCAAGCACAGGGTAAAACTGAAGCTTTCTTT,CASSQAQGKTEAFF
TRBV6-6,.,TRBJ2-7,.,TGTGCCATAGGGCGCAGGGCAGAGTCCTTCTACGAGCAGTACTTC,CAIGRRAESFYEQYF
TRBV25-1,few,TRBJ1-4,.,TGTGCCAGCAGTGAATTTAACGGACTGCTCAATGAAAAACTGTTTTTT,CASSEFNGLLNEKLFF
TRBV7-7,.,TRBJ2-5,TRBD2,TGTGCTAGCAGCTCTGGGGGAGGGGAGACCCAGTACTTC,CASSSGGGETQYF
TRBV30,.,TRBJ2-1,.,TGTGCCTGGACTAACGCTCGAGGGAGAAGCGATGAGCAGTTCTTC,CAWTNARGRSDEQFF
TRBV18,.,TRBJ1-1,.,TGTGCCAGCTCACCCCCGGGCCTAGGGGGGGTCACTGAAGCTTTCTTT,CASSPPGLGGVTEAFF
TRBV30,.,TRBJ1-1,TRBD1,TGTGCCTGCCCAAAGTCTCGGGACAGGGGGACGTACACTGAAGCTTTCTTT,CACPKSRDRGTYTEAFF